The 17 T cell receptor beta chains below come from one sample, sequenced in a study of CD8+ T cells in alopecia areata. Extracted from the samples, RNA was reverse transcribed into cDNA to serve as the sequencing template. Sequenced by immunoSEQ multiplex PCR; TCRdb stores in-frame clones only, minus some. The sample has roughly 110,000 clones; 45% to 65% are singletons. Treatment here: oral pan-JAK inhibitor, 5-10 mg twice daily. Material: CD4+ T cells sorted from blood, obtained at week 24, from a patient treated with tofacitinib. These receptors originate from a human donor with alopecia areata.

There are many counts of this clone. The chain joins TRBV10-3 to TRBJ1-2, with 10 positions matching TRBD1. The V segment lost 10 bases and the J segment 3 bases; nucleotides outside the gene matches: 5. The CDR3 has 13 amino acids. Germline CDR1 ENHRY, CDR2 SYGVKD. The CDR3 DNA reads TGTGCCACCGGGGACAGGGGAGACTATGGCTACACCTTC. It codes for CATGDRGDYGYTF.

This chain's CDR3 is CATSRDRTDRNGYTF. CDR3 sequence (DNA): TGTGCCACCAGCAGAGATCGCACGGACAGAAATGGCTACACCTTC. The chain uses TRBV15 and TRBJ1-2, with D perhaps TRBD1 (6 bases). Germline lookup yields CDR1 LNHNV and CDR2 YYDKDF (reference sequence). The CDR3 runs to 15 residues. V was pared by 0 bases and J by 6 bases, with 14 bases between. The whole variable domain, filled in from reference TRBV15 and TRBJ1-2, reads DAMVIQNPRYQVTQFGKPVTLSCSQTLNHNVMYWYQQKSSQAPKLLFHYYDKDFNNEADTPDNFQSRRPNTSFCFLDIRSPGLGDTAMYLCATSRDRTDRNGYTFGSGTRLTVV.

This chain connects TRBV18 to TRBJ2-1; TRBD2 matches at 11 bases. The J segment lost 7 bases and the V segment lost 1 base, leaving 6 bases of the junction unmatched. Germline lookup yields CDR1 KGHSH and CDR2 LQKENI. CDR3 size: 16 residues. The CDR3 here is CASSPRLAGGVNEQFF. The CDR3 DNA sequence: TGTGCCAGCTCACCACGTCTAGCGGGGGGCGTTAATGAGCAGTTCTTC.

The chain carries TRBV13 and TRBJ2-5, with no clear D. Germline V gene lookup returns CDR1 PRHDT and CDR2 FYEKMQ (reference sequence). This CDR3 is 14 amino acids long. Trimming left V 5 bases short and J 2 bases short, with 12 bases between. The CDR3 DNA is TGTGCCAGCAGCCATAGGACGGCACAAGAGACCCAGTACTTC. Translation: CASSHRTAQETQYF.

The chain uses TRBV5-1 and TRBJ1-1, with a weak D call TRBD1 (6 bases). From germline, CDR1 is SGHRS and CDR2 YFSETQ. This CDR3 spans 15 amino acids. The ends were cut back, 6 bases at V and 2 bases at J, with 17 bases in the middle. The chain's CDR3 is CASTLTGTVNTEAFF. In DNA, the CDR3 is TGCGCCAGCACTCTCACAGGGACCGTTAACACTGAAGCTTTCTTT.

The CDR3 spells CAWIPKGRGSNQPQHF. Written as DNA, the CDR3 is TGTGCCTGGATACCCAAGGGCAGGGGGTCCAATCAGCCCCAGCATTTT. This chain joins TRBV30 and TRBJ1-5, with TRBD1 identical over 7 bases. Looked up from germline, CDR1 is GTSNPN and CDR2 is SVGIG (reference sequence). V was clipped by 4 bases and J by 3 bases; unmatched bases: 12. The CDR3 covers 16 residues. The full variable domain, rest sourced from reference TRBV30 and TRBJ1-5, is SQTIHQWPATLVQPVGSPLSLECTVEGTSNPNLYWYRQAAGRGLQLLFYSVGIGQISSEVPQNLSASRPQDRQFILSSKKLLLSDSGFYLCAWIPKGRGSNQPQHFGDGTRLSIL.

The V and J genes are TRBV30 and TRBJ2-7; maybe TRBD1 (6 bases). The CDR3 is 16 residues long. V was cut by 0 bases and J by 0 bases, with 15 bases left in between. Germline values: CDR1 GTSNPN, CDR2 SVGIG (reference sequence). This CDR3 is CAWSVGSGHRSYEQYF. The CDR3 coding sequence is TGTGCCTGGAGTGTGGGGTCGGGACACCGCTCCTACGAGCAGTACTTC. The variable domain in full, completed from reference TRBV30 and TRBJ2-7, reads SQTIHQWPATLVQPVGSPLSLECTVEGTSNPNLYWYRQAAGRGLQLLFYSVGIGQISSEVPQNLSASRPQDRQFILSSKKLLLSDSGFYLCAWSVGSGHRSYEQYFGPGTRLTVT.

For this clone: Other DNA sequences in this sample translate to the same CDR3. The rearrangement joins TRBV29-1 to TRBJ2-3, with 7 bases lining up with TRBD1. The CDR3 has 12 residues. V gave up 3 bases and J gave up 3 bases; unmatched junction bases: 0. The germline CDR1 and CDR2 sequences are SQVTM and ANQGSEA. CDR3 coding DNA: TGCAGCGTTGACAGGGGGACAGATACGCAGTATTTT. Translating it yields CSVDRGTDTQYF.

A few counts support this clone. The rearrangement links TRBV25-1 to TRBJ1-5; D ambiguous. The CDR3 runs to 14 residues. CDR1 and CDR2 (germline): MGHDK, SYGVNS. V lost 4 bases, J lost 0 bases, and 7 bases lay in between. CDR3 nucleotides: TGTGCCAGCAGTGGGGATTATAGCAATCAGCCCCAGCATTTT. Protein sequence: CASSGDYSNQPQHF.

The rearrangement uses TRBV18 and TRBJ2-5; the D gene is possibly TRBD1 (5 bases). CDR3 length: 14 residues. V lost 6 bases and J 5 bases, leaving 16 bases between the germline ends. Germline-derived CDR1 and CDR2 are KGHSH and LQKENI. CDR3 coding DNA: TGTGCCAGCTCCCTATCGACAGCTCGGGAGACCCAGTACTTC. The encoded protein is CASSLSTARETQYF. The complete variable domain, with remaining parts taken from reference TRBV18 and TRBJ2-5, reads NAGVMQNPRHLVRRRGQEARLRCSPMKGHSHVYWYRQLPEEGLKFMVYLQKENIIDESGMPKERFSAEFPKEGPSILRIQQVVRGDSAAYFCASSLSTARETQYFGPGTRLLVL.

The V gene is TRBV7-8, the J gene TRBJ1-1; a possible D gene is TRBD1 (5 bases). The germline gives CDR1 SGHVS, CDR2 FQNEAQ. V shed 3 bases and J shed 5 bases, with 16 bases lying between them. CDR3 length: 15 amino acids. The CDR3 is CASSLPGTLGTEAFF. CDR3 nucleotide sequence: TGTGCCAGCAGCTTGCCCGGGACGTTGGGGACTGAAGCTTTCTTT.

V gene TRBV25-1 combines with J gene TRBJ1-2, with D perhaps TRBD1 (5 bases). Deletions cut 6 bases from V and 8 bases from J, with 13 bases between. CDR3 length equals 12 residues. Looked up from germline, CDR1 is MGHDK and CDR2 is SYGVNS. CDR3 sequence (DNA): TGTGCCAGCAGCGACAGTTTCGGAGGCTACACCTTC. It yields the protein CASSDSFGGYTF.

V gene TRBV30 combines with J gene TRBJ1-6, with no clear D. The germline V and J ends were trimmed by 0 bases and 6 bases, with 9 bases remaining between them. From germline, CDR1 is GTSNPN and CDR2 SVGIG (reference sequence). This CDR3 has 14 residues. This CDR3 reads CAWSVGGGNSPLHF. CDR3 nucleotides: TGTGCCTGGAGTGTCGGAGGCGGTAATTCACCCCTCCACTTT.

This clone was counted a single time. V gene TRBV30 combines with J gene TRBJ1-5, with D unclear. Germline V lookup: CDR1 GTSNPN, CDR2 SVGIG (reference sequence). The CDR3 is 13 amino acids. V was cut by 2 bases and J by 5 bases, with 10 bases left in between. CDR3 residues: CAWSLLGDQPQHF. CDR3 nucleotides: TGTGCCTGGAGTCTGCTCGGGGATCAGCCCCAGCATTTT.

The CDR3 region is CAIGGTANTGELFF. DNA of the CDR3: TGTGCCATCGGAGGGACAGCGAACACCGGGGAGCTGTTTTTT. This chain connects TRBV10-3 to TRBJ2-2; D might be TRBD1 (7 bases). The CDR3 consists of 14 residues. Looked up from germline, CDR1 is ENHRY and CDR2 is SYGVKD. V was clipped by 8 bases and J by 0 bases, with 10 bases between them.

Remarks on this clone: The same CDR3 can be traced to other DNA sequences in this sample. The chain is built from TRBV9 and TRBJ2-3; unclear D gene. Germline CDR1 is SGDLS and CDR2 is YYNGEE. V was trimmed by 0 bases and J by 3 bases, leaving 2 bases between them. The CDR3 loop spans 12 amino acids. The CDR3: CASSVATDTQYF. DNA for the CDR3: TGTGCCAGCAGCGTAGCGACAGATACGCAGTATTTT. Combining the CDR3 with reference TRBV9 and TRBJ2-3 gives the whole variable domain DSGVTQTPKHLITATGQRVTLRCSPRSGDLSVYWYQQSLDQGLQFLIQYYNGEERAKGNILERFSAQQFPDLHSELNLSSLELGDSALYFCASSVATDTQYFGPGTRLTVL.

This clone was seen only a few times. CDR3 in DNA: TGCAGCGTTGTTTATTGGAGCAGGGCCCATGGCACTGAAGCTTTCTTT. Translating gives CSVVYWSRAHGTEAFF. The rearrangement uses TRBV29-1 and TRBJ1-1; D possibly corresponds to TRBD1 (5 bases). Trimming removed 4 bases from V and 4 bases from J, with 22 bases in between. CDR3 length: 16 residues. The V gene's germline CDR1 is SQVTM and CDR2 ANQGSEA.